One sample yielded the 13 T cell receptor beta chains listed below, sequenced in a study of control samples from healthy donors and cancer patients. Data came from immunoSEQ multiplex PCR; TCRdb stores just in-frame clones and leaves some out. The table records 25,000 to 30,000 clones, roughly 89% of them present only once. Sequenced: PBMCs. The source of these receptors is a middle-aged woman with lung cancer.

This chain uses TRBV5-6 with TRBJ1-2; 9 bases line up with TRBD1. CDR3 length: 15 residues. Trimming removed 3 bases from V and 0 bases from J; junction bases left unmatched: 3. Germline V CDR1 and CDR2: SGHDT, YYEEEE. This CDR3 reads CASSYTGGTNYGYTF. CDR3 nucleotides: TGTGCCAGCAGCTACACAGGGGGCACTAACTATGGCTACACCTTC.

A single count supports this clone. The chain links TRBV19 to TRBJ1-1; D gene unclear. CDR1 is LNHDA and CDR2 is SQIVND in the germline V gene (reference sequence). CDR3 length equals 15 residues. Trimming removed 1 base from V and 5 bases from J, with 14 bases in between. CDR3 DNA sequence: TGTGCCAGTAGTATAGTGGGTCAGGTGGGGACTGAAGCTTTCTTT. This gives the protein CASSIVGQVGTEAFF.

The chain links TRBV7-3 to TRBJ2-3; 11 nucleotides match TRBD2. J lost 7 bases, V lost 6 bases, and 9 bases had no gene match. Germline CDR1 is SGHTA and CDR2 is FQGTGA. The CDR3 contains 15 residues. As DNA, the CDR3 is TGTGCCAGCAGTCTTAGCGGGGGGGCTCAGTATACGCAGTATTTT. Its protein is CASSLSGGAQYTQYF.

The V and J genes are TRBV14 and TRBJ2-3, with 9 bases that match TRBD2. Losses at the gene ends were 1 base for V and 1 base for J; bases not matched to a gene: 6. CDR3 length: 17 residues. Germline values: CDR1 SGHDN, CDR2 FVKESK. The CDR3 loop reads CASSQGLAGYGTDTQYF. The DNA for the CDR3 is TGTGCCAGCAGCCAAGGGCTAGCGGGGTACGGCACAGATACGCAGTATTTT. The full variable domain, its missing parts supplied by reference TRBV14 and TRBJ2-3, is EAGVTQFPSHSVIEKGQTVTLRCDPISGHDNLYWYRRVMGKEIKFLLHFVKESKQDESGMPNNRFLAERTGGTYSTLKVQPAELEDSGVYFCASSQGLAGYGTDTQYFGPGTRLTVL.

The chain combines TRBV4-2 with TRBJ1-2; D is uncertain. The germline gives CDR1 LGHNA, CDR2 YNFKEQ. The CDR3 is 15 amino acids. V was shortened by 0 bases and J by 4 bases, with 12 bases between the two germline ends. The CDR3 is CASSQDNSGGYGYTF. The CDR3 region has the DNA TGTGCCAGCAGCCAAGATAACAGTGGCGGCTATGGCTACACCTTC.

CDR3: CATSGTGTGALNSNQPQHF. Written as DNA, the CDR3 is TGTGCCACCAGCGGCACCGGGACAGGGGCGCTAAATAGCAATCAGCCCCAGCATTTT. The V gene is TRBV15, the J gene TRBJ1-5; TRBD1 matches 10 bases. J lost 0 bases, V lost 5 bases, and 13 bases had no gene match. This CDR3 contains 19 residues. Germline V gene data show CDR1 as LNHNV and CDR2 as YYDKDF (reference sequence).

V and J are TRBV27 and TRBJ2-1; TRBD2 agrees at 9 bases. CDR3 size: 15 residues. J gave up 3 bases and V 7 bases, and 7 bases lay outside the gene matches. The V gene's germline CDR1 is MNHEY and CDR2 SMNVEV (reference sequence). CDR3 nucleotides: TGTGCCAGCAAAAGGGGGCGGGGGGGCTACAATGAGCAGTTCTTC. Translated, it gives CASKRGRGGYNEQFF.

The V gene is TRBV19, the J gene TRBJ2-5; D perhaps matches TRBD2 (7 bases). The V end was cut by 3 bases, the J end by 4 bases, with 15 bases between. Germline assignment: CDR1 LNHDA and CDR2 SQIVND (reference sequence). CDR3 size: 15 residues. CDR3 nucleotide sequence: TGTGCCAGTAGTATGGGGGGGGGCCCCGGAGAGACCCAGTACTTC. Its protein is CASSMGGGPGETQYF.

The J gene is TRBJ1-5, the V gene TRBV7-8; D is ambiguous. V shed 0 bases and J shed 2 bases, with 8 bases lying between them. The CDR3 is made up of 15 amino acids. CDR1 is SGHVS and CDR2 is FQNEAQ in the germline V gene. The CDR3 loop is CASSLAAEGNQPQHF. CDR3 nucleotide sequence: TGTGCCAGCAGCTTAGCGGCGGAAGGCAATCAGCCCCAGCATTTT.

The chain couples TRBV7-3 to TRBJ2-2, with D perhaps matching TRBD2 (6 bases). The CDR3 loop spans 16 amino acids. Trimming removed 2 bases at V and 8 bases at J, with 18 bases between. Germline-derived CDR1 and CDR2 are SGHTA and FQGTGA. CDR3 nucleotide sequence: TGTGCCAGCAGCTTATCTGGGACTCCCAAAAGGGGGGAGCTGTTTTTT. It encodes CASSLSGTPKRGELFF.

The chain has TRBV5-1 and TRBJ2-5, with a tentative D call TRBD2 (5 bases). V lost 6 bases to trimming and J lost 5 bases, with 14 bases between them. CDR1 is SGHRS and CDR2 is YFSETQ in the germline V gene. CDR3 length equals 13 residues. CDR3 nucleotide sequence: TGCGCCAGCAACGACTCCCCGGGGGAGACCCAGTACTTC. Amino acids: CASNDSPGETQYF. The whole variable domain, filled in from reference TRBV5-1 and TRBJ2-5, reads KAGVTQTPRYLIKTRGQQVTLSCSPISGHRSVSWYQQTPGQGLQFLFEYFSETQRNKGNFPGRFSGRQFSNSRSEMNVSTLELGDSALYLCASNDSPGETQYFGPGTRLLVL.

The V gene is TRBV30, the J gene TRBJ1-6; no definite D call. This CDR3 comprises 11 residues. CDR1 and CDR2 (germline): GTSNPN, SVGIG (reference sequence). V gave up 3 bases and J gave up 6 bases, with 3 bases separating them. This chain's CDR3 is CAWSLNSPLHF. CDR3 DNA sequence: TGTGCCTGGAGCCTTAATTCACCCCTCCACTTT.

The V call is TRBV11-2, the J call TRBJ2-5; D is tentatively TRBD1 or TRBD2 (5 bases each). V was trimmed by 4 bases and J by 5 bases, leaving 17 bases between them. The CDR3 loop spans 15 amino acids. Germline CDR1 SGHAT, CDR2 FQNNGV. The CDR3 is CASSSRGGLGETQYF. As DNA, the CDR3 is TGTGCCAGCAGCTCGAGGGGCGGACTGGGGGAGACCCAGTACTTC.